This T cell receptor (beta chain) was documented in a study of T cell clones after liver transplantation. Study-level information: Apart from a few HCV-positive recipients, transplants were for non-autoimmune, non-viral reasons.

V was trimmed by 3 bases and J by 5 bases, leaving 11 bases between them. CDR1 is SGHTA and CDR2 is FQGTGA in the germline V gene. This CDR3 has 13 amino acids. Assay: immunoSEQ multiplex PCR; the TCRdb copy retains only in-frame clones and omits some. The table has roughly 67,000 clones, almost 95% seen once. Whole-study results and caveats: A significant post-transplant drop in circulating graft-donor-reactive CD4 TCRbeta sequences occurred in most of the 8 subjects.

This clone has a single count. Its specificity is not known. The source material was CD4+ T cells from blood, sampled 25 months after liver transplant. This chain uses TRBV7-3 with TRBJ2-7; tentatively, D is TRBD1 (5 bases). The origin of this receptor is a human patient who received a liver transplant. Some T cells may have originated in the graft donor. The CDR3 DNA is TGTGCCAGCAGCTTGAATCCAGGGAACGAGCAGTACTTC. Protein product: CASSLNPGNEQYF.